This T cell receptor beta chain was retrieved from a study of cytomegalovirus exposure and HLA in healthy donors. PCR amplification relied on 60 Vbeta primers (plus 13 Jbeta primers). Profiled with immunoSEQ multiplex PCR; TCRdb holds only in-frame clones, not every one. The sample consists of 190,000 or so clones, less than 90% of them appearing once. Study results and limitations: Across HLA loci, a later analysis found differing TCR association rates, with DRB1 most and HLA-C fewest. Some highly shared sequence variants likely arose as a pipeline artifact. Earlier analysis looked at TCR beta V segments, and most were productive about 87% or about 30% of the time. Confirmation was obtained in vitro that a few CMV-associated chains are specific for CMV antigens.

Concerning this clone: Its antigen is currently unknown.

V trimming: 0 bases; J trimming: 7 bases; junction bases outside the gene matches: 6. Germline CDR1 reads SGHRS; CDR2 reads YFSETQ. The CDR3 has 14 amino acids. V is TRBV5-1 and J is TRBJ1-1; 7 bases agree with TRBD1. Sequenced input: PBMCs. This TCR was recovered from a man aged 45-65 years in good health and CMV-seronegative. The CDR3 DNA is TGCGCCAGCAGCTTGGCTGGGGACAGAGGTGAAGCTTTCTTT. It yields the protein CASSLAGDRGEAFF. Together with reference TRBV5-1 and TRBJ1-1, the CDR3 gives the full variable domain: KAGVTQTPRYLIKTRGQQVTLSCSPISGHRSVSWYQQTPGQGLQFLFEYFSETQRNKGNFPGRFSGRQFSNSRSEMNVSTLELGDSALYLCASSLAGDRGEAFFGQGTRLTVV.